This TCR beta chain was observed in a study of CD4 T cell repertoires in COVID-19. Repertoires were generated with immunoSEQ multiplex PCR, while TCRdb's copy carries only in-frame clones and drops some. The repertoire holds around 23,000 clones, nearly 95% seen once, with 0.66% in the top ten. No culture step preceded sequencing of the ex vivo isolated memory T cells. V was clipped by 5 bases and J by 8 bases, with 17 bases between them. This CDR3 region has 15 residues. Looked up from germline, CDR1 is SGHRS and CDR2 is YFSETQ. Findings and caveats of the study: Several top expanded SARS-CoV-2-reactive clonotypes were shared by two or three memory subsets.

In regard to this clone: Its target is unknown.

The V gene is TRBV5-1, the J gene TRBJ1-6; no firm D call. This TCR came from a human donor who had COVID-19. Material: circulating follicular helper CD4+ T cells (cTfh) from blood, obtained before the COVID-19 pandemic. CDR3 residues: CASRGAGFRDSPLHF. For the CDR3, the DNA is TGCGCCAGCAGGGGAGCGGGGTTTCGGGATTCACCCCTCCACTTT.